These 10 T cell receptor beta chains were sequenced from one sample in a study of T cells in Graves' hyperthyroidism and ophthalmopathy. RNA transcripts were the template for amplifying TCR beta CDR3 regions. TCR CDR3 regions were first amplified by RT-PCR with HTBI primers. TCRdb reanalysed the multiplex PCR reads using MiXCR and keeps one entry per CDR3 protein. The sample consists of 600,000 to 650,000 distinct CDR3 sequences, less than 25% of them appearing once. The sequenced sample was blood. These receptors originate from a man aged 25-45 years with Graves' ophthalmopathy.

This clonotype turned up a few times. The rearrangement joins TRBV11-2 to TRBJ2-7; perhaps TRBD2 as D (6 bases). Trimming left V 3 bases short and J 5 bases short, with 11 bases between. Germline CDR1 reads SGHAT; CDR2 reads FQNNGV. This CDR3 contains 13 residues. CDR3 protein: CASSFAGPDEQYF. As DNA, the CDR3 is TGTGCCAGCAGCTTCGCGGGACCCGACGAGCAGTACTTC.

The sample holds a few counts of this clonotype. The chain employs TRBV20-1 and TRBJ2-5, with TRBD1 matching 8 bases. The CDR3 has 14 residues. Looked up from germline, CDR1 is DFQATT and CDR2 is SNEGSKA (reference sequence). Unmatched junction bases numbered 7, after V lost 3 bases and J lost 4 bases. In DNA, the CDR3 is TGCAGTGCTAGGGCGCAGGGGGCCAGAGAGACCCAGTACTTC. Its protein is CSARAQGARETQYF.

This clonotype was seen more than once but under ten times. CDR3 DNA: TGTGCCATCAGTGGCCCCCGGGGGGGCACCGGGGAGCTGTTTTTT. Encoded protein: CAISGPRGGTGELFF. The V and J genes are TRBV10-3 and TRBJ2-2, with TRBD2 matching over 8 bases. Trimming at V came to 4 bases and at J to 4 bases, leaving 5 bases not matched to a gene. The CDR3 is 15 amino acids. Looked up from germline, CDR1 is ENHRY and CDR2 is SYGVKD.

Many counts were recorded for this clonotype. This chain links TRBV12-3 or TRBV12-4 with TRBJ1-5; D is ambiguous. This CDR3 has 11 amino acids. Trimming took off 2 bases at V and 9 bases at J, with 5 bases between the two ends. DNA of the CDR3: TGTGCCAGCAGTTTAAATGGGCCCCAGCATTTT. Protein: CASSLNGPQHF.

CDR3 protein: CASSLVGTGGTWNTEAFF. CDR3 nucleotide sequence: TGTGCCAGCAGTTTAGTAGGGACAGGGGGCACCTGGAACACTGAAGCTTTCTTT. V usage is TRBV12-3 or TRBV12-4 and J usage is TRBJ1-1; 12 nucleotides agree with TRBD1. Losses at the gene ends were 1 base for V and 1 base for J; bases not matched to a gene: 7. This CDR3 contains 18 residues.

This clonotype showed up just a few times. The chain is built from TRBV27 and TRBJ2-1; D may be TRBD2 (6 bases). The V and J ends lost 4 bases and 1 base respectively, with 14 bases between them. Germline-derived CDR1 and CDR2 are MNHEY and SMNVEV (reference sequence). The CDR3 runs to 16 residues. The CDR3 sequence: CASSSELAWSYNEQFF. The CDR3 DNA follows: TGTGCCAGCAGTTCTGAACTAGCCTGGTCCTACAATGAGCAGTTCTTC.

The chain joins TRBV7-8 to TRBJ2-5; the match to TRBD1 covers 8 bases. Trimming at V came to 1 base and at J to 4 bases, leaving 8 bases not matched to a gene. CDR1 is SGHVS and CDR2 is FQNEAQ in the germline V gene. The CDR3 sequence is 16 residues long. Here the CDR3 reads CASSLEILDRAETQYF. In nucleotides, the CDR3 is TGTGCCAGCAGCTTAGAAATCCTGGACAGGGCAGAGACCCAGTACTTC.

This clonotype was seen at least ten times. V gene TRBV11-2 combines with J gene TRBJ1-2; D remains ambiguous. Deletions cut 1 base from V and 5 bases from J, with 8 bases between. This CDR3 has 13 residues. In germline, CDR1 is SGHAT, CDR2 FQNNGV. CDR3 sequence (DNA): TGTGCCAGCAGCTTAGTTCTGGGATATGGCTACACCTTC. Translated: CASSLVLGYGYTF.

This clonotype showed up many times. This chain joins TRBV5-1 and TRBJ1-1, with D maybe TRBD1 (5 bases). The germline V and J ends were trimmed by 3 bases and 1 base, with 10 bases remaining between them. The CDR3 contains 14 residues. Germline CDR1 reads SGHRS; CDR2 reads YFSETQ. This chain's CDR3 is CASSSPTENTEAFF. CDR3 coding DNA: TGCGCCAGCAGCTCCCCGACAGAGAACACTGAAGCTTTCTTT.

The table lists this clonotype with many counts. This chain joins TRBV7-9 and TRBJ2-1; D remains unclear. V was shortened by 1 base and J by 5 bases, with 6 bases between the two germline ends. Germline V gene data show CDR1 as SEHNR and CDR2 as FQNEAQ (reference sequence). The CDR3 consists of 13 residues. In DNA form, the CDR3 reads TGTGCCAGCAGCTTAGAGCAAAACAATGAGCAGTTCTTC. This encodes CASSLEQNNEQFF.